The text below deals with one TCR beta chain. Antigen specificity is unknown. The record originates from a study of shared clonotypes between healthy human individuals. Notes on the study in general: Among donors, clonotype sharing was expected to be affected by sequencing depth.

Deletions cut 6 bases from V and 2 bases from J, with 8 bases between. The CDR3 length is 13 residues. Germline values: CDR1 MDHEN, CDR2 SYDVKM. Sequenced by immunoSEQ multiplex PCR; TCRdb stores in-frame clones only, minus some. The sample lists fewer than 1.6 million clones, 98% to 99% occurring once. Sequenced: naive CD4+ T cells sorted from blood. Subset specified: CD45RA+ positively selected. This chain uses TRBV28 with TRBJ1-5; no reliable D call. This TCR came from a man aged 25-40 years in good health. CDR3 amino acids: CASRLLGNQPQHF. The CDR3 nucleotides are TGTGCCAGCAGGTTGCTTGGCAATCAGCCCCAGCATTTT. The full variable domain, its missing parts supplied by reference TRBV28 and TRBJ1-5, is DVKVTQSSRYLVKRTGEKVFLECVQDMDHENMFWYRQDPGLGLRLIYFSYDVKMKEKGDIPEGYSVSREKKERFSLILESASTNQTSMYLCASRLLGNQPQHFGDGTRLSIL.